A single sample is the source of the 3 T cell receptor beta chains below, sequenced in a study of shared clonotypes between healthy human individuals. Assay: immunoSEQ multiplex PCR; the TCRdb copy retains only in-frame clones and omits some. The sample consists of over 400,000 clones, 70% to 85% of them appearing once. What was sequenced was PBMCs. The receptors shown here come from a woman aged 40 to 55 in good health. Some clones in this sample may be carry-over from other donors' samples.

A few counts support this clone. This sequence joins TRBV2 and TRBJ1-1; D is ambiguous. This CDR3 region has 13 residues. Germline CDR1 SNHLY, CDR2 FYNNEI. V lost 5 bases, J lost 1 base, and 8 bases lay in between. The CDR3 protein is CASSTQENTEAFF. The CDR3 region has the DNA TGTGCCAGCAGTACCCAGGAGAACACTGAAGCTTTCTTT. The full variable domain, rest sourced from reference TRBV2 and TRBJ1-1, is EPEVTQTPSHQVTQMGQEVILRCVPISNHLYFYWYRQILGQKVEFLVSFYNNEISEKSEIFDDQFSVERPDGSNFTLKIRSTKLEDSAMYFCASSTQENTEAFFGQGTRLTVV.

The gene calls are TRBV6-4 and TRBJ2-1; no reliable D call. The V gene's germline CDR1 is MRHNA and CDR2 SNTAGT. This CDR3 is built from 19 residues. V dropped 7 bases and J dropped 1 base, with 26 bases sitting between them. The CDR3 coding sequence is TGTGCCAGCACATTGACCGGAGTAGGCCTCAGGAAATCCTACAATGAGCAGTTCTTC. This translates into CASTLTGVGLRKSYNEQFF.

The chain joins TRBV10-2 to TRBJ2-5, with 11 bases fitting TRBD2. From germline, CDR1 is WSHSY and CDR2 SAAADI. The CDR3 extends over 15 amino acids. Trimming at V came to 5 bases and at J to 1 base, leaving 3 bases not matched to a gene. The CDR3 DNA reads TGCGCCAGCAGTTTAGCGGGAGGGAGCCAAGAGACCCAGTACTTC. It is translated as CASSLAGGSQETQYF.